This TCR beta chain comes out of a study of cytomegalovirus exposure and HLA in healthy donors. CDR3 length: 15 residues. The V and J ends lost 0 bases and 1 base respectively, with 9 bases between them. Per the germline V gene, CDR1 is SGHRS and CDR2 is YFSETQ. The PCR ran on 60 Vbeta and 13 Jbeta primers. Using immunoSEQ multiplex PCR, the repertoire was profiled, and TCRdb retains in-frame clones only, with some absent. The sample shows around 150,000 clones, approximately 72% of them seen only once. The V and J genes are TRBV5-1 and TRBJ2-3; D is unclear. Sequenced sample: PBMCs. The clonotype was recovered from a man aged 40-49 years in good health and CMV-seronegative. The CDR3 nucleotides read TGCGCCAGCAGCTTGGACACCCCGCGCACAGATACGCAGTATTTT. It specifies CASSLDTPRTDTQYF.